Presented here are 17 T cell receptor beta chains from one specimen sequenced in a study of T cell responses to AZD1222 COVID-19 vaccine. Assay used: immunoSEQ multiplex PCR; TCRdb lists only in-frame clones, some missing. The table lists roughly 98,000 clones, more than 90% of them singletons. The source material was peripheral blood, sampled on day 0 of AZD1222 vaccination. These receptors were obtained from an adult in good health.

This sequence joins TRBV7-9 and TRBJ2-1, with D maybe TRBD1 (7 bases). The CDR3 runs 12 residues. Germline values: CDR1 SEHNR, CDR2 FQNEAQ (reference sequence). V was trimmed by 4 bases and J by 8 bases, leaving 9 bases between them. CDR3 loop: CASSSRGDEQFF. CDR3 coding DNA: TGTGCCAGCAGCTCCAGGGGGGATGAGCAGTTCTTC.

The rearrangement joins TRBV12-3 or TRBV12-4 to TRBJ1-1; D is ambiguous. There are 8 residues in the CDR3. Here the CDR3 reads CPSPTAFF. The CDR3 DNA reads TGTCCGTCTCCTACCGCTTTCTTT.

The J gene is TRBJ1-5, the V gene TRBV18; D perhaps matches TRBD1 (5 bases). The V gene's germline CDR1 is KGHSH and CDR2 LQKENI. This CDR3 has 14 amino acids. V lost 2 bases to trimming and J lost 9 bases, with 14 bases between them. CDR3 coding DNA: TGTGCCAGCTCACCAGGTTCCGGGACTGGGCCCCAGCATTTT. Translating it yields CASSPGSGTGPQHF. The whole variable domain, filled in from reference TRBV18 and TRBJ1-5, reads NAGVMQNPRHLVRRRGQEARLRCSPMKGHSHVYWYRQLPEEGLKFMVYLQKENIIDESGMPKERFSAEFPKEGPSILRIQQVVRGDSAAYFCASSPGSGTGPQHFGDGTRLSIL.

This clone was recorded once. In DNA form, the CDR3 reads TGTGCCAGCAGTGAAAATCAAAAACAGGGAATGCGAGAGACCCAGTACTTC. Its protein is CASSENQKQGMRETQYF. This chain links TRBV6-1 with TRBJ2-5; tentative D call: TRBD1 (6 bases). The germline V and J ends were trimmed by 2 bases and 4 bases, with 20 bases remaining between them. Germline V gene lookup returns CDR1 MNHNS and CDR2 SASEGT. The CDR3 covers 17 residues.

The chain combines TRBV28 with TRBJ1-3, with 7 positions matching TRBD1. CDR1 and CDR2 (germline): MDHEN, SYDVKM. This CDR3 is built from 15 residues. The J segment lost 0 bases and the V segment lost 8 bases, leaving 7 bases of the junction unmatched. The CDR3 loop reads CASGQAPSSGNTIYF. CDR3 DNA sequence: TGTGCCAGCGGACAGGCCCCTTCCTCTGGAAACACCATATATTTT.

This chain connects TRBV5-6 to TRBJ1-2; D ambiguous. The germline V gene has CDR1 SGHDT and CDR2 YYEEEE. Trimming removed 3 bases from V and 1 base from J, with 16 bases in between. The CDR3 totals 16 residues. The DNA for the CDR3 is TGTGCCAGCAGCTCCTCGGGTGCGGCCTTTAACTATGGCTACACCTTC. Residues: CASSSSGAAFNYGYTF.

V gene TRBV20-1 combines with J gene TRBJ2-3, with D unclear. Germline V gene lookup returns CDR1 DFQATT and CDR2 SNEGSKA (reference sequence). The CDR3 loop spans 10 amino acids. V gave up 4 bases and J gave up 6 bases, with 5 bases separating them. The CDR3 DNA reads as TGCAGTGCTACCCCCGATACGCAGTATTTT. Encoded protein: CSATPDTQYF.

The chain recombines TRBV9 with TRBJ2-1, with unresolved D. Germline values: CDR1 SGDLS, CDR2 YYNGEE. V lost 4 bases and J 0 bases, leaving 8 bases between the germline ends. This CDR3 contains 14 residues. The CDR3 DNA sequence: TGTGCCAGCAGCCCTTATAGCTCCTACAATGAGCAGTTCTTC. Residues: CASSPYSSYNEQFF.

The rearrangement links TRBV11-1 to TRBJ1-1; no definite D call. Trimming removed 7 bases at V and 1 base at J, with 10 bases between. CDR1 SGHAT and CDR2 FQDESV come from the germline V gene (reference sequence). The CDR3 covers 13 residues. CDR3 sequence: CASTLGGNTEAFF. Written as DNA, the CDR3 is TGTGCCAGCACCCTGGGTGGGAACACTGAAGCTTTCTTT.

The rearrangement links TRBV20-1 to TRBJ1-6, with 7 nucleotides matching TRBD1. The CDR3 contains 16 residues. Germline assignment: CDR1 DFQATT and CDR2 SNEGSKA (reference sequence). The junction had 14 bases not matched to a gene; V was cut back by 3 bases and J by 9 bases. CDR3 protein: CSASTGAFIRSSPLHF. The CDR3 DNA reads TGCAGTGCTAGTACAGGGGCCTTTATTAGGAGTTCACCCCTCCACTTT.

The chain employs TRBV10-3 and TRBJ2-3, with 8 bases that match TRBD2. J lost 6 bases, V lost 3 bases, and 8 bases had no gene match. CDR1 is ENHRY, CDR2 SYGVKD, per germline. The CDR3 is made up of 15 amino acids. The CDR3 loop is CAISDTGLDRDTQYF. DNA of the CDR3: TGTGCCATCAGTGACACGGGACTAGATCGGGATACGCAGTATTTT.

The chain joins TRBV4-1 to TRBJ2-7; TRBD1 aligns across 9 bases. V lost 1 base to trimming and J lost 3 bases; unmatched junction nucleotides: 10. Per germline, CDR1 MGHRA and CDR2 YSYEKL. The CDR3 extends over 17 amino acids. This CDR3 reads CASSQVREGQGFYEQYF. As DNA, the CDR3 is TGCGCCAGCAGCCAAGTTAGGGAGGGACAGGGATTCTACGAGCAGTACTTC.

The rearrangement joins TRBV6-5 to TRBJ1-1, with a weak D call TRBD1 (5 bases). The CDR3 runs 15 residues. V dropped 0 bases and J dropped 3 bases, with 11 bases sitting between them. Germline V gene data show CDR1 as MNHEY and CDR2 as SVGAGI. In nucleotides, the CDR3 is TGTGCCAGCAGTTACTCAGGGGACCTAGACACTGAAGCTTTCTTT. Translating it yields CASSYSGDLDTEAFF.

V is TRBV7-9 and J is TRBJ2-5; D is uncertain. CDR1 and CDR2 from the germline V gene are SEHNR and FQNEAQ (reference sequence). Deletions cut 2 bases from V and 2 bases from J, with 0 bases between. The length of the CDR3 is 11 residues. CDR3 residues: CASSLQETQYF. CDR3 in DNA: TGTGCCAGCAGCTTACAAGAGACCCAGTACTTC.

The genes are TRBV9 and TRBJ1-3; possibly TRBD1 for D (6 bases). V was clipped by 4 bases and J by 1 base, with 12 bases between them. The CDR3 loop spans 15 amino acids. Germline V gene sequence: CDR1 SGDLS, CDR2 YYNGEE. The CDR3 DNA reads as TGTGCCAGCAGCAGGGGGGATCAATCTGGAAACACCATATATTTT. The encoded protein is CASSRGDQSGNTIYF. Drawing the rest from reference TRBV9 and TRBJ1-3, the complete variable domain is DSGVTQTPKHLITATGQRVTLRCSPRSGDLSVYWYQQSLDQGLQFLIQYYNGEERAKGNILERFSAQQFPDLHSELNLSSLELGDSALYFCASSRGDQSGNTIYFGEGSWLTVV.

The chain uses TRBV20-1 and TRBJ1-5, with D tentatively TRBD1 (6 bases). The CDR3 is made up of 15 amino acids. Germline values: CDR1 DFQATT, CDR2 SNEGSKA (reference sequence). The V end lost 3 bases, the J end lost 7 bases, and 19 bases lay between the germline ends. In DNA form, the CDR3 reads TGCAGTGCTAGTAATGGGGAGAGAGGGGGACAGCCCCAGCATTTT. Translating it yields CSASNGERGGQPQHF.

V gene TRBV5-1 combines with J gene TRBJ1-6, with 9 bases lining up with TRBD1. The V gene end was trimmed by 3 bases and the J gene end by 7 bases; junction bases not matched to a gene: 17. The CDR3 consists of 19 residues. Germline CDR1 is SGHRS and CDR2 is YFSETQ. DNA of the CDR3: TGCGCCAGCAGCTGGGGACAGGGAGAGAGTATGGGGTCAAATTCACCCCTCCACTTT. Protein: CASSWGQGESMGSNSPLHF.